Listed here are 25 T cell receptor beta chains from one sample, sequenced in a study of T-cell memory formation after mild COVID-19. TCRdb analysed the 5' RACE reads with MiXCR anew, one entry per CDR3 protein. The repertoire holds around 450,000 distinct CDR3 sequences, with roughly a quarter as singletons. Sequencing was carried out using PBMCs or a T cell subset sorted from them (not recorded which). Receptors were obtained from an adult woman who had mild COVID-19 (a few samples of this study predate the infection). Cell type and time point are not known.

This clonotype was picked up a small number of times. This chain uses TRBV5-1 with TRBJ1-2, with 9 nucleotides matching TRBD1. CDR3 size: 14 residues. The trim removed 3 bases at V and 2 bases at J, leaving 2 bases unmatched. Germline values: CDR1 SGHRS, CDR2 YFSETQ. CDR3 DNA sequence: TGCGCCAGCAGCTGGGGGACAGGGAACTATGGCTACACCTTC. Translation: CASSWGTGNYGYTF.

There are a few counts of this clonotype. The rearrangement uses TRBV21-1 and TRBJ2-1; TRBD1, the table's D call, was not compared with the DNA. TRBV21-1 is listed as a pseudogene. CDR3 size: 23 residues. The CDR3 nucleotides are TGTGCCAGCAGCGATGTGGGTTATTCTAACTTTACCCAACTGAGGGGTTCAAACAATGAGCAGTTCTTC. Its protein product is CASSDVGYSNFTQLRGSNNEQFF.

V gene TRBV12-3 or TRBV12-4 combines with J gene TRBJ1-2; perhaps TRBD1 as D (5 bases). Trimming cost V 0 bases and J 3 bases, with 8 bases left between them. This CDR3 is built from 14 residues. The CDR3 coding sequence is TGTGCCAGCAGTTTAGCCAGGGCCGACTATGGCTACACCTTC. This codes for CASSLARADYGYTF.

This clonotype has only one observation. J is TRBJ1-2 and V is TRBV7-9; D perhaps matches TRBD1 (5 bases). The CDR3 length is 16 residues. Germline values: CDR1 SEHNR, CDR2 FQNEAQ (reference sequence). Deletions cut 5 bases from V and 7 bases from J, with 23 bases between. CDR3 protein: CASSLRDIAGYGGYTF. Here the CDR3 DNA reads TGTGCCAGCAGCCTACGCGATATAGCAGGGTACGGTGGCTACACCTTC.

The rearrangement uses TRBV24-1 and TRBJ2-1, with D unclear. V dropped 4 bases and J dropped 7 bases, with 10 bases sitting between them. This CDR3 is 13 amino acids long. The germline gives CDR1 KGHDR, CDR2 SFDVKD. The DNA for the CDR3 is TGTGCCACCAGTGACCGCTTGGGGAATGAGCAGTTCTTC. Its protein is CATSDRLGNEQFF.

The gene calls are TRBV27 and TRBJ2-7; 13 bases fit TRBD2. Germline CDR1 is MNHEY and CDR2 is SMNVEV (reference sequence). Germline trimming cut 7 bases from V and 5 bases from J; bases unmatched to any gene: 8. This CDR3 contains 15 residues. In nucleotides, the CDR3 is TGTGCCAGCAAGCAACTAGCGGGAGGGCCTCACGAGCAGTACTTC. Translation gives CASKQLAGGPHEQYF.

This chain uses TRBV6-5 with TRBJ1-2, with D unclear. V lost 3 bases, J lost 4 bases, and 15 bases lay in between. The length of the CDR3 is 15 residues. The germline gives CDR1 MNHEY, CDR2 SVGAGI. CDR3 amino acids: CASSYIGSTSYGYTF. CDR3 nucleotide sequence: TGTGCCAGCAGTTATATTGGGTCTACGAGCTATGGCTACACCTTC.

This clonotype was seen a handful of times. The rearrangement joins TRBV10-3 to TRBJ2-7; 9 nucleotides align to TRBD2. Germline CDR1 ENHRY, CDR2 SYGVKD. This CDR3 region has 14 residues. The ends lost 7 bases at V and 6 bases at J; junction bases unmatched: 10. The DNA of the CDR3 is TGTGCCATCACGGACGGGACTAGCCATGTCGAGCAGTACTTC. Translated: CAITDGTSHVEQYF.

This chain joins TRBV7-2 and TRBJ2-1; 12 bases map to TRBD1. The CDR3 has 16 amino acids. V lost 1 base to trimming and J lost 6 bases; unmatched junction nucleotides: 4. Germline V gene lookup returns CDR1 SGHTA and CDR2 FQGNSA. CDR3 nucleotide sequence: TGTGCCAGCAGCTTAGGAGGGACAGGGGGCATCAATGAGCAGTTCTTC. It yields the protein CASSLGGTGGINEQFF.

The V and J genes are TRBV6-1 and TRBJ2-1; D gene unclear. Germline V gives CDR1 MNHNS, CDR2 SASEGT. V shed 4 bases and J shed 5 bases, with 12 bases lying between them. The length of the CDR3 is 14 residues. The CDR3 DNA reads as TGTGCCAGCAGTGCCAGGACCCAGGACAATGAGCAGTTCTTC. The encoded protein is CASSARTQDNEQFF.

The rearrangement links TRBV12-3 or TRBV12-4 to TRBJ1-3; tentatively, D is TRBD1 (5 bases). The CDR3 runs 13 residues. Trimming took off 11 bases at V and 3 bases at J, with 14 bases between the two ends. Here the CDR3 reads CAGLGGVGNTIYF. As DNA, the CDR3 is TGTGCCGGTCTCGGGGGTGTTGGAAACACCATATATTTT.

This chain's CDR3 is CASSQGLQGVFTEAFF. CDR3 sequence (DNA): TGCGCCAGCAGCCAGGGTCTCCAAGGGGTATTCACTGAAGCTTTCTTT. This chain connects TRBV4-1 to TRBJ1-1; D perhaps matches TRBD1 (5 bases). The germline V gene has CDR1 MGHRA and CDR2 YSYEKL. The CDR3 consists of 16 residues. V lost 3 bases to trimming and J lost 4 bases, with 18 bases between them.

The CDR3 DNA reads as TGTGCCACCAGTGCCAGGGGACAGCCCAGCTCCTACGAGCAGTACTTC. Translating gives CATSARGQPSSYEQYF. The rearrangement links TRBV24-1 to TRBJ2-7; TRBD1 matches 7 bases. Germline trimming cut 5 bases from V and 0 bases from J; bases unmatched to any gene: 9. The CDR3 runs 16 residues. Germline V gives CDR1 KGHDR, CDR2 SFDVKD.

V usage is TRBV12-3 or TRBV12-4 and J usage is TRBJ2-3; 8 bases align to TRBD1. J was trimmed by 3 bases and V by 6 bases; bases with no gene match: 5. The CDR3 runs 14 residues. The CDR3 DNA is TGTGCCAGCAGGTATCGGACAGGGACAGATACGCAGTATTTT. This gives the protein CASRYRTGTDTQYF.

The gene calls are TRBV19 and TRBJ2-2; D is possibly TRBD2 (6 bases). The V gene lost 11 bases and the J gene lost 2 bases, with 12 bases spanning the gap. The V gene's germline CDR1 is LNHDA and CDR2 SQIVND (reference sequence). The CDR3 extends over 13 amino acids. CDR3 sequence (DNA): TGTGCCGGCCAGACTAGTAACACCGGGGAGCTGTTTTTT. This translates into CAGQTSNTGELFF.

This clonotype has a count of ten or more. J is TRBJ2-6 and V is TRBV10-3; no definite D call. CDR1 is ENHRY and CDR2 is SYGVKD in the germline V gene. The CDR3 is 14 amino acids. V was trimmed by 10 bases and J by 2 bases, leaving 12 bases between them. CDR3 DNA sequence: TGTGCCAGCCAACCAGGAACTGGGGCCAACGTCCTGACTTTC. Residues: CASQPGTGANVLTF.

V gene TRBV7-2 combines with J gene TRBJ1-2; possible D gene TRBD1, 5 bases. The CDR3 runs 15 residues. Trimming removed 5 bases at V and 0 bases at J, with 13 bases between. In germline, CDR1 is SGHTA, CDR2 FQGNSA. Here the CDR3 reads CASSPSGATNYGYTF. The CDR3, as DNA: TGTGCCAGCAGCCCCAGCGGGGCTACTAACTATGGCTACACCTTC.

The V and J genes are TRBV24-1 and TRBJ2-1; maybe TRBD1 (5 bases). Germline CDR1 reads KGHDR; CDR2 reads SFDVKD. V was trimmed by 5 bases and J by 10 bases, leaving 11 bases between them. The CDR3 covers 12 residues. Written as DNA, the CDR3 is TGTGCCACCAGTGTCACGAGACAGGAGCAGTTCTTC. The encoded protein is CATSVTRQEQFF.

Many counts were recorded for this clonotype. The V gene is TRBV5-1, the J gene TRBJ2-3; 9 nucleotides agree with TRBD2. J gave up 4 bases and V 4 bases, and 4 bases lay outside the gene matches. The CDR3 has 14 residues. In germline, CDR1 is SGHRS, CDR2 YFSETQ. The CDR3 nucleotides are TGCGCCAGCAGCGTGCCTAGCGGGGCAGATACGCAGTATTTT. Its protein product is CASSVPSGADTQYF. Looking up the rest from reference TRBV5-1 and TRBJ2-3 gives the full variable domain: KAGVTQTPRYLIKTRGQQVTLSCSPISGHRSVSWYQQTPGQGLQFLFEYFSETQRNKGNFPGRFSGRQFSNSRSEMNVSTLELGDSALYLCASSVPSGADTQYFGPGTRLTVL.

The chain is built from TRBV5-1 and TRBJ2-2; D gene ambiguous. Per germline, CDR1 SGHRS and CDR2 YFSETQ. V was trimmed by 6 bases and J by 6 bases, leaving 12 bases between them. The CDR3 loop spans 13 amino acids. The CDR3 loop reads CASTGQRPGELFF. CDR3 in DNA: TGCGCCAGCACGGGCCAGCGCCCCGGGGAGCTGTTTTTT.

The chain combines TRBV29-1 with TRBJ2-3, with TRBD2 matching over 7 bases. V gave up 3 bases and J gave up 4 bases; unmatched junction bases: 19. Germline CDR1 and CDR2: SQVTM and ANQGSEA. The CDR3 has 18 amino acids. CDR3 protein: CSVDGVGLVVPGADTQYF. Here the CDR3 DNA reads TGCAGCGTTGACGGCGTTGGACTAGTAGTCCCGGGGGCAGATACGCAGTATTTT.

The chain has TRBV30 and TRBJ2-7, with D perhaps matching TRBD1 (6 bases). The germline V gene has CDR1 GTSNPN and CDR2 SVGIG (reference sequence). The germline V and J ends were trimmed by 5 bases and 6 bases, with 17 bases remaining between them. The CDR3 extends over 13 amino acids. The DNA for the CDR3 is TGTGCCTGGTCTACCGGGACACTATCCGAGCAGTACTTC. This codes for CAWSTGTLSEQYF.

This clonotype was recorded a few times. The chain recombines TRBV7-3 with TRBJ2-3, with 11 bases lining up with TRBD2. CDR3 size: 15 residues. V shed 3 bases, J shed 4 bases, and the junction held 3 bases outside the gene matches. The germline V gene encodes CDR1 SGHTA and CDR2 FQGTGA. The CDR3 DNA reads TGTGCCAGCAGCTTTAGGGGACTAGCGGCAGATACGCAGTATTTT. It specifies CASSFRGLAADTQYF.

In this sample, this clonotype turned up a few times. The CDR3 protein is CASSQDGHSTDTQYF. The CDR3, as DNA: TGTGCCAGCAGCCAAGATGGACATTCCACAGATACGCAGTATTTT. The V call is TRBV4-2, the J call TRBJ2-3, with D possibly matching TRBD1 (5 bases). The CDR3 covers 15 residues. V lost 0 bases, J lost 2 bases, and 9 bases lay in between. In germline, CDR1 is LGHNA, CDR2 YNFKEQ.

This clonotype has only a few counts. V gene TRBV30 combines with J gene TRBJ2-5; D gene uncertain. This CDR3 has 11 amino acids. Germline CDR1 is GTSNPN and CDR2 is SVGIG (reference sequence). With 4 bases removed from V and 5 bases from J, the gap between germline ends came to 8 bases. The CDR3 DNA is TGTGCCTGGACCAATAGGGAGACCCAGTACTTC. It yields the protein CAWTNRETQYF.